This entry lists 20 T cell receptor beta chains sequenced from one sample in a study of molecular identifiers for immune sequencing clone quantification. TCRdb reanalysed the PCR reads using MiXCR and keeps one entry per CDR3 protein. Among some 590,000 distinct CDR3 sequences listed, over 25% were seen once. The sample was naive CD8+ T cells from blood, with Jurkat cell RNA spiked in. Subset given: FACS-sorted CD8+CD4-CCR7+CD45RA+ naive T cells. The source of these receptors is a human donor in good health. Some libraries in this study had Jurkat cell RNA spiked in.

This clonotype was counted only a few times. The chain joins TRBV28 to TRBJ2-1; 11 bases are shared with TRBD1. The CDR3 is 14 amino acids. The ends lost 5 bases at V and 10 bases at J; junction bases unmatched: 7. Per the germline V gene, CDR1 is MDHEN and CDR2 is SYDVKM. DNA for the CDR3: TGTGCCAGCAGTCCCGGGACAGGGGGATACGAGCAGTTCTTC. Translated: CASSPGTGGYEQFF.

Ten or more counts support this clonotype. The V call is TRBV6-1, the J call TRBJ2-7, with unresolved D. CDR1 MNHNS and CDR2 SASEGT come from the germline V gene. V was clipped by 0 bases and J by 3 bases, with 15 bases between them. This CDR3 contains 16 residues. Here the CDR3 reads CASSEAEALPHYEQYF. CDR3 sequence (DNA): TGTGCCAGCAGTGAAGCTGAGGCCCTCCCTCACTACGAGCAGTACTTC.

On this clonotype itself: A much larger clone differs from this one at a single base, so this may be a read error. This rearrangement joins TRBV14 to TRBJ2-2; D is unresolved. CDR1 and CDR2 (germline): SGHDN, FVKESK. The CDR3 has 13 residues. The V end was cut by 5 bases, the J end by 5 bases, with 9 bases between. CDR3 coding DNA: TGTGCCAGCAGCTCAGACGTTACCGGGGAGCTGTTTTTT. It encodes CASSSDVTGELFF.

This clonotype was detected ten times or more. The chain employs TRBV27 and TRBJ2-7; maybe TRBD1 (6 bases). The CDR3 loop spans 14 amino acids. The V end was cut by 2 bases, the J end by 4 bases, with 12 bases between. CDR1 is MNHEY, CDR2 SMNVEV, per germline (reference sequence). CDR3 nucleotides: TGTGCCAGCAGTTTAGGACGGACAGATTACGAGCAGTACTTC. This codes for CASSLGRTDYEQYF.

This clonotype was counted at least ten times. The chain links TRBV9 to TRBJ2-2; D is unclear. There are 14 residues in the CDR3. V was cut by 6 bases and J by 2 bases, with 11 bases left in between. Germline V gene sequence: CDR1 SGDLS, CDR2 YYNGEE. The CDR3 loop is CASNTEINTGELFF. The CDR3 bases are TGTGCCAGCAACACAGAAATTAACACCGGGGAGCTGTTTTTT. The full variable domain, in which reference TRBV9 and TRBJ2-2 provide the parts outside the CDR3, is DSGVTQTPKHLITATGQRVTLRCSPRSGDLSVYWYQQSLDQGLQFLIQYYNGEERAKGNILERFSAQQFPDLHSELNLSSLELGDSALYFCASNTEINTGELFFGEGSRLTVL.

This chain uses TRBV27 with TRBJ1-1, with D uncertain. The V end was cut by 4 bases, the J end by 4 bases, with 10 bases between. CDR1 is MNHEY, CDR2 SMNVEV, per germline (reference sequence). The CDR3 is 13 amino acids. DNA of the CDR3: TGTGCCAGCAGTTACCGCTCGCTCACTGAAGCTTTCTTT. It specifies CASSYRSLTEAFF.

The J gene is TRBJ2-7, the V gene TRBV27; D is tentatively TRBD1 or TRBD2 (5 bases each). There are 15 residues in the CDR3. Germline lookup yields CDR1 MNHEY and CDR2 SMNVEV (reference sequence). V lost 6 bases to trimming and J lost 2 bases, with 17 bases between them. CDR3 DNA: TGTGCCAGCAGGGGGGATGAAAAGGTTCCCTACGAGCAGTACTTC. It specifies CASRGDEKVPYEQYF.

This clonotype was recorded at least ten times. The chain uses TRBV11-2 and TRBJ2-3; D unclear. V was pared by 0 bases and J by 0 bases, with 4 bases between. Germline V gene sequence: CDR1 SGHAT, CDR2 FQNNGV. This CDR3 is 14 amino acids long. The CDR3 DNA follows: TGTGCCAGCAGCTTAGAACAGAGCACAGATACGCAGTATTTT. It encodes CASSLEQSTDTQYF.

The V call is TRBV4-3, the J call TRBJ2-1, with no clear D. V dropped 3 bases and J dropped 0 bases, with 9 bases sitting between them. CDR3 length: 15 amino acids. Germline CDR1 and CDR2: LGHNA and YSLEER. The CDR3, as DNA: TGCGCCAGCAGCCATTCCGAGATCTCCTACAATGAGCAGTTCTTC. This codes for CASSHSEISYNEQFF.

This clonotype was seen more than once but under ten times. This sequence joins TRBV20-1 and TRBJ2-3, with 11 bases aligning to TRBD2. Germline lookup yields CDR1 DFQATT and CDR2 SNEGSKA (reference sequence). J was trimmed by 4 bases and V by 6 bases; bases with no gene match: 9. CDR3 length equals 15 residues. DNA for the CDR3: TGCAGTGCAATAACTAGCGGGAGCGGGGCAGATACGCAGTATTTT. Translating it yields CSAITSGSGADTQYF.

Comment on this clonotype: At one boundary the junction diverges from the germline segment, which might be a read error. V and J are TRBV4-1 and TRBJ2-7; D is unclear. The CDR3 totals 13 residues. Germline CDR1 is MGHRA and CDR2 is YSYEKL. The CDR3 sequence: CARSQGQSYAQYF. The CDR3 bases are TGCGCCCGCAGCCAAGGGCAAAGCTACGCGCAGTACTTC.

At least ten counts were recorded for this clonotype. J is TRBJ2-3 and V is TRBV2; D is tentatively TRBD1 or TRBD2 (5 bases each). Germline assignment: CDR1 SNHLY and CDR2 FYNNEI. V lost 6 bases and J 4 bases, leaving 17 bases between the germline ends. CDR3 length: 15 amino acids. This CDR3 reads CASRTGTQNADTQYF. CDR3 sequence (DNA): TGTGCCAGCAGAACCGGGACCCAGAACGCAGATACGCAGTATTTT.

This clonotype has at least ten counts. The chain joins TRBV7-6 to TRBJ1-5; D may be TRBD1 (6 bases). Per germline, CDR1 SGHVS and CDR2 FNYEAQ. Trimming stripped 7 bases from V and 4 bases from J, with 17 bases between. The CDR3 is 15 residues long. Written as DNA, the CDR3 is TGTGCCAGCACTCTCGATCAGGGGAAAAATCAGCCCCAGCATTTT. It translates to CASTLDQGKNQPQHF.

This clonotype was counted at least ten times. This rearrangement joins TRBV12-3 or TRBV12-4 to TRBJ1-1; D is undetermined. V lost 8 bases and J 0 bases, leaving 7 bases between the germline ends. CDR3 length: 12 amino acids. The CDR3 coding sequence is TGTGCCAGCCTCCTCCTGAACACTGAAGCTTTCTTT. It specifies CASLLLNTEAFF.

This CDR3 reads CASSVAGHNQPQHF. The CDR3 coding sequence is TGCGCCAGCAGTGTCGCCGGACACAATCAGCCCCAGCATTTT. This chain connects TRBV10-1 to TRBJ1-5; D might be TRBD1 (5 bases). The CDR3 extends over 14 amino acids. The V end was cut by 4 bases, the J end by 3 bases, with 10 bases between. Germline V CDR1 and CDR2: WNHNN, SYGVQD (reference sequence).

This clonotype has a handful of counts. The rearrangement uses TRBV12-3 or TRBV12-4 and TRBJ1-5; tentatively, D is TRBD1 (6 bases). V lost 5 bases and J 1 base, leaving 24 bases between the germline ends. The CDR3 has 19 amino acids. The CDR3, as DNA: TGTGCCAGCAGTAATTACTACGGGACAAATTTGCGGAGCAATCAGCCCCAGCATTTT. This sequence encodes CASSNYYGTNLRSNQPQHF.

This clonotype was counted only a few times. The chain couples TRBV7-9 to TRBJ2-5; 8 bases agree with TRBD2. Germline trimming cut 0 bases from V and 4 bases from J; bases unmatched to any gene: 4. The CDR3 is 15 residues long. Germline V gene lookup returns CDR1 SEHNR and CDR2 FQNEAQ (reference sequence). In nucleotides, the CDR3 is TGTGCCAGCAGCTTAGCGGCGGGGGGAACAGAGACCCAGTACTTC. This encodes CASSLAAGGTETQYF.

This chain connects TRBV20-1 to TRBJ2-6; tentatively, D is TRBD1 (5 bases). The CDR3 runs 15 residues. Trimming left V 6 bases short and J 2 bases short, with 14 bases between. Germline CDR1 DFQATT, CDR2 SNEGSKA (reference sequence). CDR3 sequence reads: CSAIIQAPGANVLTF. The CDR3 DNA sequence: TGCAGTGCCATTATACAGGCCCCTGGGGCCAACGTCCTGACTTTC.

This clonotype showed up just a few times. The chain recombines TRBV7-9 with TRBJ1-4; possible D gene TRBD1, 5 bases. The V end lost 5 bases, the J end lost 4 bases, and 14 bases lay between the germline ends. The CDR3 is 15 amino acids. The V gene's germline CDR1 is SEHNR and CDR2 FQNEAQ (reference sequence). CDR3 nucleotides: TGTGCCAGCAGCCGGCCTAGGGACGGTAATGAAAAACTGTTTTTT. Protein: CASSRPRDGNEKLFF.

Notes on this clonotype: Possible read error: a much larger clone is one base away. Since no conserved phenylalanine or tryptophan closes the CDR3, a read error is the likely cause. The chain recombines TRBV4-3 with TRBJ2-7; no firm D call. This CDR3 has 17 amino acids. Germline V lookup: CDR1 LGHNA, CDR2 YSLEER. V was clipped by 0 bases and J by 4 bases, with 19 bases between them. CDR3 in DNA: TGCGCCAGCAGCCAAGACTTCGCTAGTGCTTCGGTTTACGAGCAGTACTCC. This sequence encodes CASSQDFASASVYEQYS.